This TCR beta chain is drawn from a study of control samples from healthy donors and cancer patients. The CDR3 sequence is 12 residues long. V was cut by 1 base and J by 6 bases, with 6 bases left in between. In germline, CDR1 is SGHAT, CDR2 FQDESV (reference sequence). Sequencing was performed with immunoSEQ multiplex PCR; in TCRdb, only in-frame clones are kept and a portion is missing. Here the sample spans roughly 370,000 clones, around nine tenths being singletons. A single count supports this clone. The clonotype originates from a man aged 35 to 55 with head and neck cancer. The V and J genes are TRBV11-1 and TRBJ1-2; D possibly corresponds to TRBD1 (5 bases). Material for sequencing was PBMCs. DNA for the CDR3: TGTGCCAGCAGCTTAGAGGGGCATGGCTACACCTTC. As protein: CASSLEGHGYTF.